Following are 27 T cell receptor beta chains from one sample sequenced in a study of control samples from healthy donors and cancer patients. TCRdb's copy holds only in-frame clones and misses some; the assay was immunoSEQ multiplex PCR. The sample contains fewer than 30,000 clones, about 83% of which appear only once. Source material: PBMCs. Every receptor here comes from a woman between 35 and 50 years old with lung cancer.

This chain links TRBV3-1 (or the pseudogene TRBV3-2) with TRBJ1-6, with 9 bases that match TRBD1. V lost 7 bases and J lost 6; bases outside the gene matches: 4. The CDR3 runs to 14 residues. Germline V gives CDR1 LGHDT, CDR2 YNNKEL (reference sequence). The CDR3 DNA reads TGTGCCAGCACTCCGGGACAGGGTAATTCACCCCTCCACTTT. Translated: CASTPGQGNSPLHF.

The chain employs TRBV7-2 and TRBJ2-6; unclear D gene. Trimming cost V 5 bases and J 2 bases, with 7 bases left between them. CDR1 and CDR2 (germline): SGHTA, FQGNSA. The CDR3 loop spans 14 amino acids. The CDR3 nucleotides read TGTGCCAGCAGCGTCAATCCTGGGGCCAACGTCCTGACTTTC. Amino acids: CASSVNPGANVLTF.

This clone was seen a handful of times. This chain joins TRBV7-3 and TRBJ1-6, with a possible D match to TRBD1 (6 bases). CDR3 length equals 13 residues. Germline CDR1 reads SGHTA; CDR2 reads FQGTGA. The ends were cut back, 5 bases at V and 9 bases at J, with 11 bases in the middle. Written as DNA, the CDR3 is TGTGCCAGCAGCGAGGGGGGAATTTCACCCCTCCACTTT. It specifies CASSEGGISPLHF. Using reference TRBV7-3 and TRBJ1-6 for the parts outside the CDR3, the full variable domain is GAGVSQTPSNKVTEKGKYVELRCDPISGHTALYWYRQSLGQGPEFLIYFQGTGAADDSGLPNDRFFAVRPEGSVSTLKIQRTERGDSAVYLCASSEGGISPLHFGNGTRLTVT.

The V and J genes are TRBV30 and TRBJ2-1; 11 nucleotides agree with TRBD2. From germline, CDR1 is GTSNPN and CDR2 SVGIG (reference sequence). The CDR3 sequence is 15 residues long. V shed 5 bases and J 3 bases; nucleotides not matched to a gene: 6. In nucleotides, the CDR3 is TGTGCCTGGGGAGCTAGCGGGGGGTTCTACAATGAGCAGTTCTTC. This gives the protein CAWGASGGFYNEQFF.

The genes are TRBV12-5 and TRBJ1-4; D ambiguous. The CDR3 loop spans 13 amino acids. Germline CDR1 is LGHNT and CDR2 is FRNRAP. Trimming shortened V by 1 base and J by 8 bases, and 8 bases separated the two germline ends. CDR3 in DNA: TGTGCTAGTGGTTTGGACGTGGACGAAAAACTGTTTTTT. This translates into CASGLDVDEKLFF.

In its sample, this clone was seen once. CDR3 sequence (DNA): TGTGCCAGCAACGGACTAGCGGGGAGTCCGCTCAAAGATGAGACCCAGTACTTC. Translation: CASNGLAGSPLKDETQYF. The J gene is TRBJ2-5, the V gene TRBV25-1; 12 positions match TRBD2. J gave up 5 bases and V 7 bases, and 17 bases lay outside the gene matches. The germline V gene encodes CDR1 MGHDK and CDR2 SYGVNS. The CDR3 totals 18 residues.

The chain joins TRBV5-1 to TRBJ1-2; 8 nucleotides align to TRBD1. Germline CDR1 is SGHRS and CDR2 is YFSETQ. The CDR3 contains 15 residues. J was trimmed by 6 bases and V by 2 bases; bases with no gene match: 9. The CDR3 DNA sequence: TGCGCCAGCAGCTTAAGCCTCGACAGGGGCGATGGCTACACCTTC. Translating gives CASSLSLDRGDGYTF.

The chain joins TRBV27 to TRBJ2-1; D possibly corresponds to TRBD1 (5 bases). Trimming left V 7 bases short and J 7 bases short, with 5 bases between. The CDR3 is 10 residues long. CDR1 is MNHEY, CDR2 SMNVEV, per germline (reference sequence). This chain's CDR3 is CASKGNEQFF. The CDR3 coding sequence is TGTGCCAGCAAGGGGAATGAGCAGTTCTTC.

V and J are TRBV5-4 and TRBJ2-5; D perhaps matches TRBD1 (5 bases). V lost 0 bases and J 0 bases, leaving 12 bases between the germline ends. CDR1 is SGHNT and CDR2 is YYREEE in the germline V gene (reference sequence). There are 16 residues in the CDR3. The CDR3: CASSLDGHVYQETQYF. The CDR3 DNA sequence: TGTGCCAGCAGCTTGGACGGACATGTGTACCAAGAGACCCAGTACTTC.

The J gene is TRBJ1-2, the V gene TRBV25-1; no clear D gene. CDR3 length: 14 residues. The V end lost 1 base, the J end lost 4 bases, and 10 bases lay between the germline ends. Looked up from germline, CDR1 is MGHDK and CDR2 is SYGVNS. The CDR3 here is CASSEWAEVYGYTF. CDR3 DNA: TGTGCCAGCAGTGAATGGGCGGAAGTCTATGGCTACACCTTC.

Only a few counts were recorded for this clone. The chain joins TRBV5-4 to TRBJ1-3; D gene ambiguous. Germline assignment: CDR1 SGHNT and CDR2 YYREEE (reference sequence). V was cut by 0 bases and J by 0 bases, with 7 bases left in between. The CDR3 loop spans 15 amino acids. Written as DNA, the CDR3 is TGTGCCAGCAGCTTGGAAAGGAACTCTGGAAACACCATATATTTT. It codes for CASSLERNSGNTIYF.

The chain uses TRBV20-1 and TRBJ1-1; D gene uncertain. This CDR3 is 13 amino acids long. Germline CDR1 is DFQATT and CDR2 is SNEGSKA (reference sequence). V was pared by 6 bases and J by 7 bases, with 18 bases between. The CDR3 region has the DNA TGCAGTGCAAGTCAGTGGGCCACCCATGAAGCTTTCTTT. It yields the protein CSASQWATHEAFF.

This clone is a singleton in its sample. The J gene is TRBJ2-5, the V gene TRBV5-1, with 16 nucleotides matching TRBD2. CDR1 SGHRS and CDR2 YFSETQ come from the germline V gene. CDR3 size: 18 residues. Trimming removed 2 bases from V and 4 bases from J; junction bases left unmatched: 8. The CDR3 region has the DNA TGCGCCAGCAGCTTCCGAGGGACTAGCGGGGGGGCCGGAGAGACCCAGTACTTC. It codes for CASSFRGTSGGAGETQYF. Based on the CDR3 plus reference TRBV5-1 and TRBJ2-5, the full variable domain is KAGVTQTPRYLIKTRGQQVTLSCSPISGHRSVSWYQQTPGQGLQFLFEYFSETQRNKGNFPGRFSGRQFSNSRSEMNVSTLELGDSALYLCASSFRGTSGGAGETQYFGPGTRLLVL.

The chain employs TRBV9 and TRBJ1-1; D is uncertain. This CDR3 is 13 amino acids long. V lost 0 bases, J lost 12 bases, and 15 bases lay in between. Germline V CDR1 and CDR2: SGDLS, YYNGEE. CDR3 in DNA: TGTGCCAGCAGCGTAGCTTCACAAGGGAGAACTTTCTTT. This sequence encodes CASSVASQGRTFF.

CDR3: CASSQEGGFDTGELFF. In nucleotides, the CDR3 is TGCGCCAGCAGCCAAGAGGGGGGCTTCGACACCGGGGAGCTGTTTTTT. The rearrangement joins TRBV4-3 to TRBJ2-2; D may match TRBD1 or TRBD2 (6 bases each). The CDR3 is 16 amino acids. V was clipped by 0 bases and J by 3 bases, with 11 bases between them. The germline V gene has CDR1 LGHNA and CDR2 YSLEER.

The chain has TRBV19 and TRBJ1-2, with D hard to call. The CDR3 extends over 13 amino acids. Germline CDR1 is LNHDA and CDR2 is SQIVND (reference sequence). Trimming pared 6 bases from V and 4 bases from J, leaving 12 bases between. DNA of the CDR3: TGTGCCAGTAGATTGCACGCAGCCTATGGCTACACCTTC. This translates into CASRLHAAYGYTF.

This clone is labeled as medium-sized. This chain joins TRBV14 and TRBJ2-1; perhaps TRBD2 as D (5 bases). The CDR3 loop spans 12 amino acids. Germline V gene sequence: CDR1 SGHDN, CDR2 FVKESK. Trimming cost V 1 base and J 10 bases, with 8 bases left between them. The chain's CDR3 is CASSQAGLEQFF. CDR3 nucleotides: TGTGCCAGCAGCCAAGCAGGACTGGAGCAGTTCTTC.

The chain combines TRBV5-6 with TRBJ2-5; D assignment may be TRBD1 or TRBD2 (5 bases each). Germline CDR1 is SGHDT and CDR2 is YYEEEE. This CDR3 has 14 residues. V was clipped by 3 bases and J by 4 bases, with 13 bases between them. The CDR3 is CASSSQVGVETQYF. DNA for the CDR3: TGTGCCAGCAGCTCTCAGGTGGGGGTAGAGACCCAGTACTTC. The full variable domain, rest sourced from reference TRBV5-6 and TRBJ2-5, is DAGVTQSPTHLIKTRGQQVTLRCSPKSGHDTVSWYQQALGQGPQFIFQYYEEEERQRGNFPDRFSGHQFPNYSSELNVNALLLGDSALYLCASSSQVGVETQYFGPGTRLLVL.

CDR3 sequence reads: CASSRGTPNTHSPLHF. The CDR3 nucleotides are TGTGCCAGCAGTCGAGGGACCCCTAACACTCATTCACCCCTCCACTTT. This chain joins TRBV6-6 and TRBJ1-6, with D tentatively TRBD1 (5 bases). Germline CDR1 and CDR2: MNHNY and SVGAGI (reference sequence). V was shortened by 5 bases and J by 8 bases, with 19 bases between the two germline ends. The CDR3 is made up of 16 amino acids.

V is TRBV11-3 and J is TRBJ2-5; the D is unclear. The CDR3 spans 11 residues. Germline V gene data show CDR1 as SGHNT and CDR2 as YENEEA. Trimming took off 4 bases at V and 4 bases at J, with 4 bases between the two ends. The CDR3 DNA reads as TGTGCCAGCAGCTCGCGAGAGACCCAGTACTTC. This translates into CASSSRETQYF.

This clone occurred once. This rearrangement joins TRBV6-2 or TRBV6-3 to TRBJ2-3, with TRBD2 matching over 15 bases. The CDR3 is 19 residues long. The germline CDR1 and CDR2 sequences are MNHEY and SVGEGT. The J segment lost 2 bases and the V segment lost 2 bases, leaving 8 bases of the junction unmatched. The CDR3 DNA is TGTGCCAGCAGTTACGGCAGGGGACTAGCGGGGGGATTCACAGATACGCAGTATTTT. Amino acids: CASSYGRGLAGGFTDTQYF.

This clone was picked up one time. This chain joins TRBV30 and TRBJ1-2, with D hard to call. This CDR3 spans 12 amino acids. CDR1 and CDR2 (germline): GTSNPN, SVGIG (reference sequence). Trimming shortened V by 4 bases and J by 8 bases, and 14 bases separated the two germline ends. The CDR3 nucleotides are TGTGCCTGGACCCTACTCAAAGGAGGCTACACCTTC. Its protein product is CAWTLLKGGYTF.

The rearrangement links TRBV15 to TRBJ2-5, with TRBD2 matching over 10 bases. Per germline, CDR1 LNHNV and CDR2 YYDKDF (reference sequence). V lost 9 bases, J lost 5 bases, and 12 bases stayed unmatched. The CDR3 covers 15 residues. The CDR3 nucleotides are TGTGCCACGCAACACGAACCGGGACTAGCGGAGACCCAGTACTTC. Its protein is CATQHEPGLAETQYF.

The genes are TRBV5-1 and TRBJ1-2; D call uncertain. Trimming pared 4 bases from V and 4 bases from J, leaving 17 bases between. CDR3 length equals 15 residues. Looked up from germline, CDR1 is SGHRS and CDR2 is YFSETQ. The DNA for the CDR3 is TGCGCCAGCAGCCACCCGATCGGGATCGGCTATGGCTACACCTTC. Its translation: CASSHPIGIGYGYTF. Complete variable domain (other parts from reference TRBV5-1 and TRBJ1-2): KAGVTQTPRYLIKTRGQQVTLSCSPISGHRSVSWYQQTPGQGLQFLFEYFSETQRNKGNFPGRFSGRQFSNSRSEMNVSTLELGDSALYLCASSHPIGIGYGYTFGSGTRLTVV.

V and J are TRBV18 and TRBJ2-6; no firm D call. Trimming shortened V by 3 bases and J by 4 bases, and 10 bases separated the two germline ends. This CDR3 is 15 amino acids long. The germline V gene has CDR1 KGHSH and CDR2 LQKENI. The CDR3 DNA is TGTGCCAGCTCACCCTCTATCACCGGGGCCAACGTCCTGACTTTC. It yields the protein CASSPSITGANVLTF.

This rearrangement joins TRBV6-1 to TRBJ1-4, with 8 bases aligning to TRBD1. The CDR3 runs 14 residues. Per the germline V gene, CDR1 is MNHNS and CDR2 is SASEGT. V shed 3 bases and J 4 bases; nucleotides not matched to a gene: 1. The CDR3 coding sequence is TGTGCCAGCAGTGAGACAGGGGTTAATGAAAAACTGTTTTTT. This encodes CASSETGVNEKLFF.

The V call is TRBV3-1 (or the pseudogene TRBV3-2), the J call TRBJ2-1, with D possibly matching TRBD1 (6 bases). CDR1 is LGHDT and CDR2 is YNNKEL in the germline V gene (reference sequence). The CDR3 loop spans 14 amino acids. The ends were cut back, 3 bases at V and 7 bases at J, with 13 bases in the middle. The CDR3 nucleotides are TGTGCCAGCAGCCATCCTGGACAGCTAAATGAGCAGTTCTTC. Amino acids: CASSHPGQLNEQFF.